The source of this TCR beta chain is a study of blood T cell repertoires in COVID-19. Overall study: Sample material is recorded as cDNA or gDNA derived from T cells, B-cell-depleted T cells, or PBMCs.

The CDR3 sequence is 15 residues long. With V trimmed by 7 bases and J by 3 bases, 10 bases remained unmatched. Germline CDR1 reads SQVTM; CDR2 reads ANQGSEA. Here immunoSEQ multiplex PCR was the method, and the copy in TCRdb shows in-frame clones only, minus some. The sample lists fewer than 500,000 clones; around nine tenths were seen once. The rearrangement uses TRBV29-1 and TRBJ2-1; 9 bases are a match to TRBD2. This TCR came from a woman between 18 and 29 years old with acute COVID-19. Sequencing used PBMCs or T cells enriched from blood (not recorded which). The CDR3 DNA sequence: TGCAGCGATGCTCCGGGACTAGCAGACTACAATGAGCAGTTCTTC. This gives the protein CSDAPGLADYNEQFF.